Each of the 24 T cell receptor beta chains below was sequenced from the same sample in a study of identical twins. TCRdb recomputed calls from the 5' RACE reads with MiXCR, one row per CDR3 protein. Of 1.5 million to 2 million distinct CDR3 sequences listed, roughly 35% are singletons. Input material: cord blood. Every receptor here comes from a newborn girl in good health.

The V and J genes are TRBV7-8 and TRBJ2-1; either TRBD1 or TRBD2 may supply D (6 bases each). The V and J ends lost 1 base and 2 bases respectively, with 18 bases between them. Germline lookup yields CDR1 SGHVS and CDR2 FQNEAQ. The CDR3 runs to 18 residues. CDR3 sequence reads: CASSLVLGGRLPYNEQFF. The CDR3 coding sequence is TGTGCCAGCAGCTTAGTGCTAGGGGGGCGGCTGCCCTACAATGAGCAGTTCTTC.

The chain has TRBV24-1 and TRBJ2-3; no definite D call. Germline CDR1 and CDR2: KGHDR and SFDVKD. The CDR3 loop spans 14 amino acids. V was pared by 4 bases and J by 6 bases, with 13 bases between. CDR3 bases: TGTGCCACCAGTGAGGCAGGAAGGTCGGATACGCAGTATTTT. Its protein is CATSEAGRSDTQYF.

This clonotype was seen once. The rearrangement links TRBV9 to TRBJ1-4, with 7 bases matching TRBD1. The CDR3 is 18 residues long. V gave up 5 bases and J gave up 5 bases; unmatched junction bases: 18. CDR1 SGDLS and CDR2 YYNGEE come from the germline V gene. CDR3 nucleotide sequence: TGTGCCAGCAGTCAAGACGACAGGGCGGAGTTGGGGAATGAAAAACTGTTTTTT. Amino acid sequence: CASSQDDRAELGNEKLFF.

This clonotype was seen a handful of times. The chain joins TRBV4-2 to TRBJ1-1, with a possible D match to TRBD1 (5 bases). The CDR3 is made up of 13 amino acids. Looked up from germline, CDR1 is LGHNA and CDR2 is YNFKEQ. V dropped 3 bases and J dropped 4 bases, with 9 bases sitting between them. CDR3 region: CASSHRDGTEAFF. Here the CDR3 DNA reads TGTGCCAGCAGCCACCGGGACGGCACTGAAGCTTTCTTT.

Notes on this clonotype: Being one base from a much bigger clone, this may be a read error. V usage is TRBV29-1 and J usage is TRBJ2-7, with D tentatively TRBD1 (5 bases). Germline lookup yields CDR1 SQVTM and CDR2 ANQGSEA. This CDR3 has 13 residues. The CDR3 nucleotides are TGCGGCGTTGAAGACGCAGGGATCTACGAGCAGTACTTC. Residues: CGVEDAGIYEQYF.

This chain uses TRBV7-2 with TRBJ2-3; 8 bases map to TRBD1. Germline trimming cut 6 bases from V and 0 bases from J; bases unmatched to any gene: 11. This CDR3 has 17 amino acids. The V gene's germline CDR1 is SGHTA and CDR2 FQGNSA. The CDR3 region is CASRAGHRGSSTDTQYF. The CDR3 nucleotides are TGTGCCAGCAGGGCGGGACACAGGGGGTCTAGCACAGATACGCAGTATTTT.

This chain links TRBV20-1 with TRBJ2-4; unclear D gene. CDR1 and CDR2 (germline): DFQATT, SNEGSKA (reference sequence). This CDR3 has 12 amino acids. Trimming pared 3 bases from V and 2 bases from J, leaving 5 bases between. CDR3 coding DNA: TGCAGTGCTAGCGACACCAAAAACATTCAGTACTTC. It encodes CSASDTKNIQYF.

The chain recombines TRBV5-1 with TRBJ1-4, with D perhaps TRBD1 (6 bases). Germline V gene data show CDR1 as SGHRS and CDR2 as YFSETQ. The CDR3 has 15 amino acids. V lost 6 bases and J lost 5, with 17 bases in between. CDR3 region: CASTHRGAGNEKLFF. Written as DNA, the CDR3 is TGCGCCAGCACTCATAGGGGGGCAGGCAATGAAAAACTGTTTTTT.

The J gene is TRBJ2-2, the V gene TRBV27, with D uncertain. Germline CDR1 and CDR2: MNHEY and SMNVEV (reference sequence). The CDR3 consists of 16 residues. With 2 bases removed from V and 1 base from J, the gap between germline ends came to 11 bases. The CDR3 bases are TGTGCCAGCAGTTTAGAGGTATTCGGGAACACCGGGGAGCTGTTTTTT. Translated, it gives CASSLEVFGNTGELFF.

The V and J genes are TRBV15 and TRBJ2-1, with D perhaps assigned TRBD1 or TRBD2 (5 bases each). Germline-derived CDR1 and CDR2 are LNHNV and YYDKDF (reference sequence). The length of the CDR3 is 15 residues. V was shortened by 1 base and J by 0 bases, with 7 bases between the two germline ends. The CDR3, as DNA: TGTGCCACCAGCAGAGGAGGGACCTCCTACAATGAGCAGTTCTTC. As protein: CATSRGGTSYNEQFF.

This clonotype was picked up many times. The gene calls are TRBV20-1 and TRBJ1-5, with a weak D call TRBD1 (6 bases). Trimming removed 6 bases at V and 3 bases at J, with 12 bases between. The CDR3 length is 13 residues. Germline CDR1 DFQATT, CDR2 SNEGSKA (reference sequence). This chain's CDR3 is CSASRTVNQPQHF. In DNA form, the CDR3 reads TGCAGTGCGTCTAGGACAGTCAATCAGCCCCAGCATTTT.

The chain couples TRBV12-3 or TRBV12-4 to TRBJ2-1; D unresolved. Deletions cut 1 base from V and 8 bases from J, with 9 bases between. The CDR3 runs 13 residues. The CDR3 protein is CASSLVGLDEQFF. The CDR3 DNA follows: TGTGCCAGCAGTTTAGTGGGCTTGGATGAGCAGTTCTTC.

V is TRBV12-3 or TRBV12-4 and J is TRBJ1-1; D unresolved. The ends were cut back, 2 bases at V and 0 bases at J, with 10 bases in the middle. CDR3 length: 15 residues. Here the CDR3 reads CASSLFGGVNTEAFF. The CDR3 coding sequence is TGTGCCAGCAGTTTATTCGGCGGTGTGAACACTGAAGCTTTCTTT.

The CDR3 region has the DNA TGCAGCGTGGGGACCAGGGGTGATACGCAGTATTTT. Amino acids: CSVGTRGDTQYF. The chain has TRBV29-1 and TRBJ2-3; possible D gene TRBD1, 6 bases. CDR1 is SQVTM and CDR2 is ANQGSEA in the germline V gene. The CDR3 is 12 residues long. V shed 6 bases and J shed 6 bases, with 13 bases lying between them.

The V and J genes are TRBV20-1 and TRBJ2-7; unclear D gene. This CDR3 has 12 amino acids. V was clipped by 3 bases and J by 3 bases, with 9 bases between them. CDR1 DFQATT and CDR2 SNEGSKA come from the germline V gene (reference sequence). CDR3 protein: CSASTRNYEQYF. CDR3 coding DNA: TGCAGTGCTAGCACAAGAAACTACGAGCAGTACTTC.

The V call is TRBV20-1, the J call TRBJ2-3; 11 nucleotides align to TRBD2. CDR1 and CDR2 (germline): DFQATT, SNEGSKA (reference sequence). CDR3 size: 17 residues. Trimming at V came to 5 bases and at J to 0 bases, leaving 10 bases not matched to a gene. DNA for the CDR3: TGCAGTGCTGAAAGATCTCGGACTAGCGGGAGCACAGATACGCAGTATTTT. Amino acid sequence: CSAERSRTSGSTDTQYF.

The gene calls are TRBV2 and TRBJ2-1; the match to TRBD2 covers 7 bases. The germline V gene encodes CDR1 SNHLY and CDR2 FYNNEI. V shed 8 bases and J 5 bases; nucleotides not matched to a gene: 6. The CDR3 spans 13 residues. CDR3: CASAGDYHNEQFF. The CDR3 DNA sequence: TGTGCCAGCGCCGGGGACTACCACAATGAGCAGTTCTTC. Full variable domain (outside the CDR3, taken from reference TRBV2 and TRBJ2-1): EPEVTQTPSHQVTQMGQEVILRCVPISNHLYFYWYRQILGQKVEFLVSFYNNEISEKSEIFDDQFSVERPDGSNFTLKIRSTKLEDSAMYFCASAGDYHNEQFFGPGTRLTVL.

The chain has TRBV5-6 and TRBJ2-5, with D perhaps TRBD2 (6 bases). The J call may be faulty, since TRBJ2-1 better matches the DNA end. The germline CDR1 and CDR2 sequences are SGHDT and YYEEEE. The CDR3 runs 14 residues. Here the CDR3 reads CASSLDSGQETQFF. Here the CDR3 DNA reads TGTGCCAGCAGCTTGGATAGCGGCCAAGAGACCCAGTTCTTC.

This clonotype was seen just once. The chain combines TRBV18 with TRBJ1-4; 11 bases line up with TRBD1. The trim removed 0 bases at V and 0 bases at J, leaving 6 bases unmatched. Germline V CDR1 and CDR2: KGHSH, LQKENI. The CDR3 has 19 residues. The CDR3 spells CASSPPIPGQGATNEKLFF. CDR3 nucleotides: TGTGCCAGCTCACCACCGATACCGGGACAGGGGGCAACTAATGAAAAACTGTTTTTT.

This clonotype occurred a few times. This sequence joins TRBV20-1 and TRBJ2-7, with D tentatively TRBD2 (7 bases). The V and J ends lost 6 bases and 3 bases respectively, with 18 bases between them. CDR3 length: 14 amino acids. The germline V gene has CDR1 DFQATT and CDR2 SNEGSKA (reference sequence). CDR3: CSASGAGDIYEQYF. DNA of the CDR3: TGCAGTGCCAGTGGGGCGGGGGACATCTACGAGCAGTACTTC.

The V and J genes are TRBV27 and TRBJ2-7; D unclear. Germline V CDR1 and CDR2: MNHEY, SMNVEV (reference sequence). V was shortened by 5 bases and J by 2 bases, with 10 bases between the two germline ends. There are 13 residues in the CDR3. CDR3 sequence (DNA): TGTGCCAGCAGTAGAAGAATGGCCTACGAGCAGTACTTC. Protein: CASSRRMAYEQYF.

V and J are TRBV4-1 and TRBJ2-3, with 16 bases fitting TRBD2. The length of the CDR3 is 17 residues. The ends lost 3 bases at V and 2 bases at J; junction bases unmatched: 2. In germline, CDR1 is MGHRA, CDR2 YSYEKL. CDR3 region: CASSQGLAGGHTDTQYF. The DNA for the CDR3 is TGCGCCAGCAGCCAGGGACTAGCGGGGGGGCACACAGATACGCAGTATTTT.

The rearrangement links TRBV12-3 or TRBV12-4 to TRBJ2-3, with a possible D match to TRBD1 (5 bases). The V end was cut by 3 bases, the J end by 0 bases, with 10 bases between. This CDR3 is 15 amino acids long. The CDR3 region has the DNA TGTGCCAGCAGTTTTCTAGGGGCTAGCACAGATACGCAGTATTTT. This codes for CASSFLGASTDTQYF.

This clonotype was detected a few times. The V gene is TRBV29-1, the J gene TRBJ1-2; 8 bases line up with TRBD1. CDR3 length equals 18 residues. Germline V gives CDR1 SQVTM, CDR2 ANQGSEA. V trimming: 2 bases; J trimming: 5 bases; junction bases outside the gene matches: 19. The CDR3 bases are TGCAGCGTTGAACAGGGCCCTGGACCCAGGACAGGGACTTATGGCTACACCTTC. Translation: CSVEQGPGPRTGTYGYTF.